This T cell receptor beta chain was sequenced during a study of blood T cell repertoires in COVID-19. For the study at large: The United States, Italy and Spain provided the acute and convalescent COVID-19 samples. PBMCs, B-cell-depleted T cells, or T cells were the source of the cDNA or gDNA that made up the material.

In the study's own analysis: For nucleated cells, counts were estimated from reference gene primer amplification. The protocol was immunoSEQ multiplex PCR, while the TCRdb copy is restricted to in-frame clones and leaves out a portion. That table is the source of V, J and clone size, and D and trimming were worked out from the DNA. The sample has 35,000 to 50,000 clones, around four fifths seen once. CDR1 LNHDA and CDR2 SQIVND come from the germline V gene (reference sequence). This CDR3 is 15 amino acids long. Unmatched junction bases numbered 11, after V lost 9 bases and J lost 3 bases. The receptor was derived from a man in his fifties with active or convalescent COVID-19. Material: peripheral blood. The chain joins TRBV19 to TRBJ1-5; 7 positions match TRBD1. The CDR3 loop reads CASNLSGGPNQPQHF. For the CDR3, the DNA is TGTGCCAGCAATCTCTCAGGGGGACCCAATCAGCCCCAGCATTTT.